The 4 T cell receptor beta chains presented below share a single source sample, sequenced in a study of CD8+CD57+ T cells in acquired aplastic anemia. Genomic DNA provided the template from which TCR beta VDJ and CDR3 profiles were obtained. TCRdb itself ran the reads through MiXCR, one entry per CDR3 protein. Found here are about 220,000 distinct CDR3 sequences, 34% of them singletons; the top ten hold approximately 1.2%. Sequencing input: sorted CD4+, CD8+, or CD8+CD57+ T cells (not recorded which) from PBMCs. All receptors derive from a human donor in good health, serving as a control.

The V call is TRBV9, the J call TRBJ2-5; 10 bases align to TRBD2. There are 15 residues in the CDR3. Germline CDR1 SGDLS, CDR2 YYNGEE. The junction had 3 bases not matched to a gene; V was cut back by 2 bases and J by 2 bases. CDR3 sequence: CASSVSGGPQETQYF. DNA for the CDR3: TGTGCCAGCAGCGTTAGCGGGGGGCCGCAAGAGACCCAGTACTTC.

This clonotype was picked up many times. This rearrangement joins TRBV13 to TRBJ1-1, with no clear D. CDR3 length equals 13 residues. Germline lookup yields CDR1 PRHDT and CDR2 FYEKMQ (reference sequence). V was shortened by 2 bases and J by 6 bases, with 10 bases between the two germline ends. The CDR3, as DNA: TGTGCCAGCAGCTTATCCCTCGTGGCTGAAGCTTTCTTT. Its translation is CASSLSLVAEAFF.

This clonotype turned up a few times. Given a much more abundant clone one base away, this may be a read error. V and J are TRBV10-3 and TRBJ2-3; D perhaps matches TRBD2 (5 bases). Germline CDR1 reads ENHRY; CDR2 reads SYGVKD. CDR3 length: 13 residues. The DNA of the CDR3 is TGTGCCAGCAGTGACGGGGTCGCAAATACGCAGTATTTT. This translates into CASSDGVANTQYF.

The sample holds a few counts of this clonotype. The chain employs TRBV18 and TRBJ2-3; no clear D. With 6 bases removed from V and 2 bases from J, the gap between germline ends came to 9 bases. CDR1 and CDR2 from the germline V gene are KGHSH and LQKENI. The CDR3 loop spans 13 amino acids. The CDR3 DNA reads as TGTGCCAGCTCTCCTTTAAACACAGATACGCAGTATTTT. Amino acid sequence: CASSPLNTDTQYF.